This TCR beta chain was identified during a study of T cells in Graves' hyperthyroidism and ophthalmopathy. Study-wide results and caveats: A model of 13 V-J pairs discriminated ophthalmopathy from stable hyperthyroidism. In the blood, most expanded thyroid clonotypes above 0.001 appeared as well. Ophthalmopathy, which appeared later, was predicted by the model a median about 6 months before onset.

The CDR3 regions of TCR beta were amplified from RNA transcripts. The TCR CDR3 first-round RT-PCR relied on the HTBI primer set. Via MiXCR, TCRdb re-called the multiplex PCR reads, giving one row per CDR3 protein. The sample holds roughly 500,000 distinct CDR3 sequences, roughly 24% seen once. Clinicians diagnosed patients from clinical symptoms, serum thyroxine and TRAb, thyroid ultrasound and orbital computed tomography. CDR1 GTSNPN and CDR2 SVGIG come from the germline V gene (reference sequence). V lost 7 bases and J 0 bases, leaving 10 bases between the germline ends. The CDR3 length is 13 residues. In regard to this clonotype: Its target is unknown.

This chain uses TRBV30 with TRBJ1-3; D might be TRBD1 (6 bases). This clonotype originated in a woman younger than 45 with Graves' ophthalmopathy. The sample consisted of blood. Here the CDR3 reads CALNRDSGNTIYF. CDR3 nucleotide sequence: TGTGCCTTGAACAGGGACTCTGGAAACACCATATATTTT.